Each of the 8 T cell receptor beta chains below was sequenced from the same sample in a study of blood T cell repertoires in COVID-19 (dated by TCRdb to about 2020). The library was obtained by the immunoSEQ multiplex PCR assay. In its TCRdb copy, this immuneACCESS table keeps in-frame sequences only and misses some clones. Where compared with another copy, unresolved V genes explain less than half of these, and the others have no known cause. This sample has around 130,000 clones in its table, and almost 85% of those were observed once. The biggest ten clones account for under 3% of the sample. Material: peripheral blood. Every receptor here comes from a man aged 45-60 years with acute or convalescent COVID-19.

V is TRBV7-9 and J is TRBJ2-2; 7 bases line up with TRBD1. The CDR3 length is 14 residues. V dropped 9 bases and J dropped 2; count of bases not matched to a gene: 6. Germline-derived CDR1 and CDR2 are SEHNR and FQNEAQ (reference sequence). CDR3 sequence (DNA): TGTGCCAGGCAGGGACAGATAAACACCGGGGAGCTGTTTTTT. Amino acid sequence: CARQGQINTGELFF.

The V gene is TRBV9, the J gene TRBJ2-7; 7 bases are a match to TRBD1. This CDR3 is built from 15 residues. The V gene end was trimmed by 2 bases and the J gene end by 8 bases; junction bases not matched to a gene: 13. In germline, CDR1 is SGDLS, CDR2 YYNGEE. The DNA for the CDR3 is TGTGCCAGCAGCGTGCAGGGGGACACAGTAGGCAAGCAGTACTTC. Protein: CASSVQGDTVGKQYF.

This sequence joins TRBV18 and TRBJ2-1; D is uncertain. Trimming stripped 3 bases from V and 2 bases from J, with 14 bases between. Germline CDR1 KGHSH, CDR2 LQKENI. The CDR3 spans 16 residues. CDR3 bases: TGTGCCAGCTCACCGCCTCAAACCACTACCTACAATGAGCAGTTCTTC. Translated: CASSPPQTTTYNEQFF. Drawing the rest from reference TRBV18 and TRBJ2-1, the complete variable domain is NAGVMQNPRHLVRRRGQEARLRCSPMKGHSHVYWYRQLPEEGLKFMVYLQKENIIDESGMPKERFSAEFPKEGPSILRIQQVVRGDSAAYFCASSPPQTTTYNEQFFGPGTRLTVL.

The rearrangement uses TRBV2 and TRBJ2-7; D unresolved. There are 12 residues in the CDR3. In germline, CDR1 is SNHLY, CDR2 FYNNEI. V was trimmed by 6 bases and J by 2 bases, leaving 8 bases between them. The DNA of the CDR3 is TGTGCCAGCAGCCCCGTCCCCTACGAGCAGTACTTC. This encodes CASSPVPYEQYF.

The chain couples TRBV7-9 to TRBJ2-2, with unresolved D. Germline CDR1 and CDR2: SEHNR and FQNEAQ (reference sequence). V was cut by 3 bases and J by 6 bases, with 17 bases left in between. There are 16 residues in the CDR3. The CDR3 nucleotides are TGTGCCAGCAGCTTGCTGTCAGTAGCCCTCCCCGGGGAGCTGTTTTTT. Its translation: CASSLLSVALPGELFF.

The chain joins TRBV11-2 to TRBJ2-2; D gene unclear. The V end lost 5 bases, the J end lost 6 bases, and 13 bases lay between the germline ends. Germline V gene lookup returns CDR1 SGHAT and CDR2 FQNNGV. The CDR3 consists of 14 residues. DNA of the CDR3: TGTGCCAGCAGCCCGTCCGGTGCGCCCGGGGAGCTGTTTTTT. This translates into CASSPSGAPGELFF.

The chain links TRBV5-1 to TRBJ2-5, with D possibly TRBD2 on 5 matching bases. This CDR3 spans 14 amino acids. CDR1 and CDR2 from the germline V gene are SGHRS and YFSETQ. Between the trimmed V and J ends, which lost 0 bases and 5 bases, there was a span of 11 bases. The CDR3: CASSLGGRRETQYF. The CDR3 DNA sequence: TGCGCCAGCAGCTTGGGCGGACGGAGGGAGACCCAGTACTTC.

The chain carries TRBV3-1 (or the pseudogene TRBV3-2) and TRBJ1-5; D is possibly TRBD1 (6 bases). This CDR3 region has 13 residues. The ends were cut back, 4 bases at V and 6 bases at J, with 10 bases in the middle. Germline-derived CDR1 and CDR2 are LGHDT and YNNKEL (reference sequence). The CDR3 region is CASSPRGSQPQHF. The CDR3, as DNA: TGTGCCAGCAGCCCTAGGGGGAGTCAGCCCCAGCATTTT.